The table lists the clone carrying this T cell receptor (beta chain) with a few counts. The CDR3 extends over 17 amino acids. Germline-derived CDR1 and CDR2 are MDHEN and SYDVKM. V shed 7 bases, J shed 2 bases, and the junction held 16 bases outside the gene matches. The entry originates in a study of blood T cell repertoires in COVID-19. Overall study context: The United States, Italy and Spain were the sources of the acute and convalescent COVID-19 samples. From T cells, B-cell-depleted T cells, or PBMCs came the material, which was cDNA or gDNA.

Profiled with immunoSEQ multiplex PCR; TCRdb holds only in-frame clones, not every one. The table has some 150,000 clones, 78% seen once. The origin of this receptor is an elderly man with acute or convalescent COVID-19. This chain connects TRBV28 to TRBJ2-7; 8 bases are shared with TRBD1. Specimen: peripheral blood. The CDR3 sequence: CASTLDRVLFLPYEQYV. As DNA, the CDR3 is TGTGCCAGCACCTTGGACAGGGTACTTTTTCTTCCCTACGAGCAGTACGTC.